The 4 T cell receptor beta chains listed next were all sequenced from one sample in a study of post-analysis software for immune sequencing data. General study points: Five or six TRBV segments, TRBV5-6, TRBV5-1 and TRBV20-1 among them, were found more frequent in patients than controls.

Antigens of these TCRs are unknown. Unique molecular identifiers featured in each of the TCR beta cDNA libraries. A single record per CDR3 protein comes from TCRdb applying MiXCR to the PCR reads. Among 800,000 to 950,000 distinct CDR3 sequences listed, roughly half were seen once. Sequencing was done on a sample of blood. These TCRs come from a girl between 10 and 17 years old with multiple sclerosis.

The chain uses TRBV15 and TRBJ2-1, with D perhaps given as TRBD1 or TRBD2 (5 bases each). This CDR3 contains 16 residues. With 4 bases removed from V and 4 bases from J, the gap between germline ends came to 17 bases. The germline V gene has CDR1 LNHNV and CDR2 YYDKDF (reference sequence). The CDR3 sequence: CATSTRREGRYNEQFF. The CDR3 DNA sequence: TGTGCCACCAGCACCAGGAGAGAGGGGCGGTACAATGAGCAGTTCTTC.

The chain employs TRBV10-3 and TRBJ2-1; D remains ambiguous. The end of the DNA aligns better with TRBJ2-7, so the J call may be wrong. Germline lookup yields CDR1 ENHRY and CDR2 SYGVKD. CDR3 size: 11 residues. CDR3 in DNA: TGTGCCATCGGGGTAGAGGACGAGCAGTACTTC. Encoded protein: CAIGVEDEQYF.

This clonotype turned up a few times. The CDR3 nucleotides read TGTGCCAGCAGGCTACCGGGGAGGTACGAGCAGTACTTC. It specifies CASRLPGRYEQYF. The V call is TRBV7-9, the J call TRBJ2-7; possibly TRBD2 for D (6 bases). Germline lookup yields CDR1 SEHNR and CDR2 FQNEAQ (reference sequence). V was clipped by 6 bases and J by 4 bases, with 13 bases between them. The CDR3 is 13 residues long.

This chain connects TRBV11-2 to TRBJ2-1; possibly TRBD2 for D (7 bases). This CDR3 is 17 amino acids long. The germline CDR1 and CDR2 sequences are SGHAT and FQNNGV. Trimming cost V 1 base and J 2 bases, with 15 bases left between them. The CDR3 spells CASSLGGRGDPYNEQFF. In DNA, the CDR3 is TGTGCCAGCAGCTTAGGAGGGAGGGGGGACCCCTACAATGAGCAGTTCTTC. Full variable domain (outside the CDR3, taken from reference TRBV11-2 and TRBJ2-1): EAGVAQSPRYKIIEKRQSVAFWCNPISGHATLYWYQQILGQGPKLLIQFQNNGVVDDSQLPKDRFSAERLKGVDSTLKIQPAKLEDSAVYLCASSLGGRGDPYNEQFFGPGTRLTVL.